The 8 T cell receptor beta chains below all came from one sample that was sequenced in a study of vaccination effects on CD4 cells after COVID-19. Viral peptide pool expansion of antigen-specific CD4+ T cells preceded sequencing in the ViraFEST assay. Isolation of CD4+ T cells took place after 10 days of culture. Infection with SARS-CoV-2 occurred in the person between March and December 2020, and PCR confirmed it. Subjects were given two BNT162b2 or mRNA-1273 vaccine doses. Profiling relied on immunoSEQ multiplex PCR, and the TCRdb table lists in-frame clones only, not all of them. Here the sample spans around 15,000 clones, 76% being singletons. Their antigens are not known. The sequencing used CD4+ T cells from PBMCs cultured with SARS-CoV-2 spike peptides, collected after COVID-19 vaccination. The source of these receptors is a human donor who had a prior SARS-CoV-2 infection.

The V call is TRBV7-9, the J call TRBJ1-2; D remains ambiguous. Trimming shortened V by 8 bases and J by 8 bases, and 12 bases separated the two germline ends. From germline, CDR1 is SEHNR and CDR2 FQNEAQ (reference sequence). The CDR3 sequence is 11 residues long. CDR3 in DNA: TGTGCCAGCGGATCAGTAACAGGCTACACCTTC. It translates to CASGSVTGYTF.

The chain links TRBV2 to TRBJ1-2; maybe TRBD1 (6 bases). With 7 bases removed from V and 4 bases from J, the gap between germline ends came to 16 bases. The CDR3 loop spans 14 amino acids. Germline loops: CDR1 SNHLY, CDR2 FYNNEI. The CDR3 protein is CASNRRGGVYGYTF. CDR3 bases: TGTGCCAGCAACAGGCGGGGGGGCGTCTATGGCTACACCTTC.

The CDR3 nucleotides read TGTGCCAGCAGTCTCGGGGCGTCCTACGAGCAGTACTTC. Protein product: CASSLGASYEQYF. The genes are TRBV5-4 and TRBJ2-7; D may match TRBD1 or TRBD2 (5 bases each). Germline CDR1 is SGHNT and CDR2 is YYREEE (reference sequence). Trimming cost V 5 bases and J 1 base, with 10 bases left between them. The CDR3 is 13 residues long.

The genes are TRBV12-5 and TRBJ1-1; D perhaps matches TRBD1 (5 bases). The germline V and J ends were trimmed by 5 bases and 0 bases, with 19 bases remaining between them. CDR3 size: 17 residues. Looked up from germline, CDR1 is LGHNT and CDR2 is FRNRAP. The CDR3 bases are TGTGCTAGTGGTCCCCCGGGACGGATCAACATGAACACTGAAGCTTTCTTT. It encodes CASGPPGRINMNTEAFF.

J is TRBJ2-5 and V is TRBV5-1, with TRBD2 matching 9 bases. V was pared by 3 bases and J by 5 bases, with 23 bases of the junction left unmatched. CDR3 length: 20 amino acids. The germline V gene encodes CDR1 SGHRS and CDR2 YFSETQ. The chain's CDR3 is CASSSLGLAGRPRWGETQYF. DNA of the CDR3: TGCGCCAGCAGCTCCTTAGGGCTAGCGGGGCGCCCACGGTGGGGCGAGACCCAGTACTTC.

This clone was seen a single time. The chain uses TRBV5-4 and TRBJ1-2; D is unclear. V was clipped by 4 bases and J by 2 bases, with 9 bases between them. The CDR3 spans 13 residues. Germline CDR1 is SGHNT and CDR2 is YYREEE (reference sequence). The CDR3 nucleotides are TGTGCCAGCAGCCCGGACCTAAACTATGGCTACACCTTC. It specifies CASSPDLNYGYTF.

The CDR3 DNA sequence: TGTGCCAGCAGCGTAGCTAGCCGGGCAGATACGCAGTATTTT. Its translation is CASSVASRADTQYF. The gene calls are TRBV9 and TRBJ2-3; possibly TRBD2 for D (5 bases). V was shortened by 0 bases and J by 4 bases, with 9 bases between the two germline ends. Germline V gives CDR1 SGDLS, CDR2 YYNGEE. The CDR3 extends over 14 amino acids.

The chain links TRBV19 to TRBJ2-5, with D perhaps TRBD1 or TRBD2 (6 bases each). Germline V gene data show CDR1 as LNHDA and CDR2 as SQIVND (reference sequence). V shed 10 bases and J shed 5 bases, with 14 bases lying between them. This CDR3 region has 12 residues. The CDR3 is CATRQAGETQYF. CDR3 nucleotides: TGTGCCACCCGACAGGCGGGGGAGACCCAGTACTTC.